This TCR beta chain was observed in a study of early stage breast cancer tumors. Study-level background: Most of the 16 invasive tumors were ER+, PR+ and HER2-.

A word on this clone: Its antigen is unknown.

Repertoires were generated with immunoSEQ multiplex PCR, while TCRdb's copy carries only in-frame clones and drops some. The sample holds some 10,000 clones, around two thirds seen once. General study results and limits: In about 90% of the 16 patients, blood comparison separated tumor from normal breast. Most shared enriched TCRB sequences were commonly generated ones.

The CDR3 is 16 amino acids. V lost 5 bases to trimming and J lost 4 bases; unmatched junction nucleotides: 10. From germline, CDR1 is LNHDA and CDR2 SQIVND (reference sequence). The rearrangement links TRBV19 to TRBJ2-7; 11 nucleotides agree with TRBD1. This clonotype was sampled from a person aged 40 to 49 with breast cancer. Sequences were obtained from breast tumor tissue. CDR3 sequence: CASSASGTGGRYEQYF. DNA for the CDR3: TGTGCCAGTAGTGCATCCGGGACAGGGGGTCGGTACGAGCAGTACTTC. The whole variable domain, remainder taken from reference TRBV19 and TRBJ2-7, is DGGITQSPKYLFRKEGQNVTLSCEQNLNHDAMYWYRQDPGQGLRLIYYSQIVNDFQKGDIAEGYSVSREKKESFPLTVTSAQKNPTAFYLCASSASGTGGRYEQYFGPGTRLTVT.